This entry lists 15 T cell receptor beta chains sequenced from one sample in a study of post-analysis software for immune sequencing data. Study-level points and caveats: Higher frequency in patients than in controls was seen for roughly five TRBV segments, with TRBV5-6, TRBV5-1 and TRBV20-1 among them.

Researchers reported that TCR beta cDNA libraries carried unique molecular identifiers. TCRdb analysed the PCR reads with MiXCR anew, one entry per CDR3 protein. The data show roughly 410,000 distinct CDR3 sequences, around 33% seen once. These receptors' antigens are unknown. The sequencing input was blood. The source is a girl between 10 and 17 years old with multiple sclerosis.

The rearrangement joins TRBV3-1 to TRBJ2-7, with 7 nucleotides matching TRBD1. The junction had 5 bases not matched to a gene; V was cut back by 0 bases and J by 6 bases. Germline V gives CDR1 LGHDT, CDR2 YNNKEL (reference sequence). The CDR3 spans 14 residues. CDR3 region: CASSQEDRVPEQYF. The CDR3 nucleotides read TGTGCCAGCAGCCAAGAAGACAGGGTCCCCGAGCAGTACTTC.

V usage is TRBV6-1 and J usage is TRBJ2-6; no clear D gene. Trimming took off 6 bases at V and 2 bases at J, with 8 bases between the two ends. The length of the CDR3 is 14 residues. Germline loops: CDR1 MNHNS, CDR2 SASEGT. This chain's CDR3 is CASRSAAGANVLTF. CDR3 DNA sequence: TGTGCCAGCAGAAGCGCGGCTGGGGCCAACGTCCTGACTTTC.

V usage is TRBV5-6 and J usage is TRBJ2-3; TRBD2 matches 15 bases. This CDR3 has 17 residues. The germline V gene has CDR1 SGHDT and CDR2 YYEEEE. V lost 4 bases and J lost 0; bases outside the gene matches: 3. CDR3: CASSPGLAGGSTDTQYF. The CDR3, as DNA: TGTGCCAGCAGCCCGGGACTAGCGGGGGGAAGCACAGATACGCAGTATTTT.

The chain combines TRBV4-3 with TRBJ2-5; D is unresolved. Trimming took 2 bases from V and 5 from J, leaving 9 bases between them. The germline V gene encodes CDR1 LGHNA and CDR2 YSLEER. The CDR3 length is 13 residues. CDR3 in amino acids: CASSQRRRETQYF. CDR3 DNA sequence: TGCGCCAGCAGCCAACGAAGGCGGGAGACCCAGTACTTC.

This sequence joins TRBV20-1 and TRBJ1-5, with TRBD1 matching over 7 bases. Trimming cost V 3 bases and J 2 bases; bases outside gene matches: 4. The germline gives CDR1 DFQATT, CDR2 SNEGSKA (reference sequence). CDR3 length: 14 residues. CDR3 sequence (DNA): TGCAGTGCTAGCGTAGGGGGCGGCAATCAGCCCCAGCATTTT. Its translation is CSASVGGGNQPQHF.

Comment on this clonotype: One end of the junction is discordant with germline, which a read error may explain. J is TRBJ2-7 and V is TRBV7-7; D not resolved. The CDR3 is 13 amino acids. Germline V gene data show CDR1 as SSHAT and CDR2 as FNYEAQ (reference sequence). CDR3 amino acids: CASSHGFSYEQYF. CDR3 bases: TGTGCTAGCAGCCACGGCTTCTCCTACGAGCAGTACTTC.

This clonotype has only a few counts. This chain connects TRBV7-9 to TRBJ2-5, with D perhaps given as TRBD1 or TRBD2 (6 bases each). Trimming removed 5 bases from V and 5 bases from J, with 18 bases in between. This CDR3 spans 15 amino acids. Germline CDR1 is SEHNR and CDR2 is FQNEAQ (reference sequence). The DNA of the CDR3 is TGTGCCAGCAGCCCTGTCTCGGGGGCCCGGGAGACCCAGTACTTC. This translates into CASSPVSGARETQYF.

This clonotype has more than one count but fewer than ten. The chain carries TRBV7-9 and TRBJ2-5, with D possibly TRBD2 on 7 matching bases. CDR1 and CDR2 from the germline V gene are SEHNR and FQNEAQ (reference sequence). The CDR3 runs to 14 residues. Trimming removed 5 bases from V and 7 bases from J, with 17 bases in between. The CDR3 DNA sequence: TGTGCCAGCAGCGAGGGGGGGCCGCCCGGGACCCAGTACTTC. It yields the protein CASSEGGPPGTQYF.

The genes are TRBV27 and TRBJ2-7; D unclear. V was trimmed by 3 bases and J by 0 bases, leaving 6 bases between them. Germline V CDR1 and CDR2: MNHEY, SMNVEV (reference sequence). CDR3 length: 13 residues. The CDR3 sequence is CASSFGFSYEQYF. CDR3 nucleotides: TGTGCCAGCAGTTTCGGATTCTCCTACGAGCAGTACTTC.

This chain connects TRBV25-1 to TRBJ2-1; 15 nucleotides align to TRBD2. The V and J ends lost 8 bases and 5 bases, in that order; junction bases with no gene match: 4. Per the germline V gene, CDR1 is MGHDK and CDR2 is SYGVNS. The CDR3 is made up of 15 amino acids. The CDR3 sequence: CASGGLAGGHNEQFF. CDR3 sequence (DNA): TGTGCCAGCGGCGGACTAGCGGGGGGGCACAATGAGCAGTTCTTC.

This clonotype occurred a few times. CDR3 in amino acids: CSASKGANQPQHF. The CDR3 nucleotides are TGCAGTGCTAGTAAGGGGGCCAATCAGCCCCAGCATTTT. This chain links TRBV20-1 with TRBJ1-5; 7 bases are shared with TRBD1. Losses at the gene ends were 3 bases for V and 3 bases for J; bases not matched to a gene: 2. The CDR3 runs 13 residues. From germline, CDR1 is DFQATT and CDR2 SNEGSKA (reference sequence).

The chain recombines TRBV20-1 with TRBJ2-3; TRBD2 agrees at 7 bases. Germline CDR1 DFQATT, CDR2 SNEGSKA (reference sequence). V lost 3 bases and J lost 3; bases outside the gene matches: 6. CDR3 length: 14 residues. CDR3 nucleotide sequence: TGCAGTGCTAGCGGGGGGAAGGAGACAGATACGCAGTATTTT. Translation: CSASGGKETDTQYF.

The V call is TRBV3-1, the J call TRBJ2-3; TRBD2 matches 8 bases. Germline V lookup: CDR1 LGHDT, CDR2 YNNKEL (reference sequence). Trimming cost V 2 bases and J 4 bases; bases outside gene matches: 8. The CDR3 is 16 amino acids. The CDR3 loop is CASSQWRGGSPDTQYF. The CDR3 bases are TGTGCCAGCAGCCAATGGCGCGGGGGGTCGCCAGATACGCAGTATTTT.

The chain combines TRBV7-9 with TRBJ1-2, with 9 nucleotides matching TRBD1. J was trimmed by 6 bases and V by 5 bases; bases with no gene match: 13. The CDR3 totals 16 residues. Germline loops: CDR1 SEHNR, CDR2 FQNEAQ (reference sequence). The CDR3 loop is CASSPVGTGPSHGYTF. The CDR3 DNA reads TGTGCCAGCAGCCCCGTGGGGACAGGGCCGAGCCATGGCTACACCTTC.

V and J are TRBV12-3 or TRBV12-4 and TRBJ2-5; 11 bases agree with TRBD2. The CDR3 runs to 14 residues. Losses at the gene ends were 4 bases for V and 4 bases for J; bases not matched to a gene: 2. The CDR3 bases are TGTGCCAGCAGTTCCGGGACTAGCGGAGAGACCCAGTACTTC. Protein: CASSSGTSGETQYF.